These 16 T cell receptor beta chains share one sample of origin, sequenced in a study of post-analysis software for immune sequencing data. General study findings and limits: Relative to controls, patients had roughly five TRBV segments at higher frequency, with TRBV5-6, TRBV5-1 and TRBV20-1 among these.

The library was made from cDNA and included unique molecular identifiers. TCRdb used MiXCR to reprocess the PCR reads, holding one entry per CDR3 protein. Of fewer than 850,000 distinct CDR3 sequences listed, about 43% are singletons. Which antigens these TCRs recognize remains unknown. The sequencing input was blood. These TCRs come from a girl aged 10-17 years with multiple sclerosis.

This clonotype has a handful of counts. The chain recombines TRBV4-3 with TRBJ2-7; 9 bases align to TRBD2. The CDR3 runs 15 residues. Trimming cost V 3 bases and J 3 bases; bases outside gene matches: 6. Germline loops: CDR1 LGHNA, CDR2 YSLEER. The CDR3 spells CASSQGTSKDYEQYF. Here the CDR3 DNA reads TGCGCCAGCAGCCAGGGGACTAGCAAGGACTACGAGCAGTACTTC.

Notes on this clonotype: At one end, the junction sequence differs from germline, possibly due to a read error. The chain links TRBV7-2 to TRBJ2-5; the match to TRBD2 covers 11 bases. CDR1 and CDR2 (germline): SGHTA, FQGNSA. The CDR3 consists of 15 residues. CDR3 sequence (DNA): TGTGCCAGCAGCTTAGGATTGTTAGCGGGGGGGACCCAGGACTTC. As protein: CASSLGLLAGGTQDF.

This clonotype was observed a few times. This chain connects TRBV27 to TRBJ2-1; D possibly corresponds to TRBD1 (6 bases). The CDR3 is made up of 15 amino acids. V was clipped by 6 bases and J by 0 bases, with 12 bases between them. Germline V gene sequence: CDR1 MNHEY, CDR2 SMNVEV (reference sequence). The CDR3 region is CASSSGTSSYNEQFF. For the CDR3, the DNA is TGTGCCAGCAGCTCCGGGACATCCTCCTACAATGAGCAGTTCTTC.

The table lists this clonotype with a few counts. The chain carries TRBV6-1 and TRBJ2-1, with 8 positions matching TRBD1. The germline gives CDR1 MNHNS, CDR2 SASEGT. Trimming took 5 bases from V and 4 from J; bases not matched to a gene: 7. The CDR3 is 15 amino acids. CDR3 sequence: CASSISGTGYNEQFF. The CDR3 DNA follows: TGTGCCAGCAGTATTTCCGGGACAGGTTACAATGAGCAGTTCTTC.

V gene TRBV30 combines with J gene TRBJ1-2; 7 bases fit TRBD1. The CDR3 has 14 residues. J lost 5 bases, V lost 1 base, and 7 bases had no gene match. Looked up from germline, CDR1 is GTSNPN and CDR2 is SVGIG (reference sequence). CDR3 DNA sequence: TGTGCCTGGAGTGATAATACAGGGGCTTATGGCTACACCTTC. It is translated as CAWSDNTGAYGYTF.

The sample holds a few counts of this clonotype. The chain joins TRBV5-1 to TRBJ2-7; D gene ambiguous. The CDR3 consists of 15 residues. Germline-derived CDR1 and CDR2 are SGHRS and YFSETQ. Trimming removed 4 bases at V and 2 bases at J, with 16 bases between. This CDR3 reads CASSPDGQETYEQYF. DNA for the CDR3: TGCGCCAGCAGCCCGGACGGCCAAGAGACCTACGAGCAGTACTTC.

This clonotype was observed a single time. Written as DNA, the CDR3 is TGTGCCAGCATAGACAGGCTCCTTGAAGCTTTCTTT. Its protein product is CASIDRLLEAFF. J is TRBJ1-1 and V is TRBV12-3 or TRBV12-4, with a possible D match to TRBD1 (6 bases). V lost 7 bases to trimming and J lost 7 bases, with 13 bases between them. This CDR3 comprises 12 residues.

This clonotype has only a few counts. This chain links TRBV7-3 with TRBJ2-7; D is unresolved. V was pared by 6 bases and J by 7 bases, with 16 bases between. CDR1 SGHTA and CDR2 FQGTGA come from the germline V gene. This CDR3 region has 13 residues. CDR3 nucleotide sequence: TGTGCCAGCAGGAGGAGTTCTAGGCGAGAGCAGTACTTC. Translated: CASRRSSRREQYF. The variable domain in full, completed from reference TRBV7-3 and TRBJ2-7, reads GAGVSQTPSNKVTEKGKYVELRCDPISGHTALYWYRQSLGQGPEFLIYFQGTGAADDSGLPNDRFFAVRPEGSVSTLKIQRTERGDSAVYLCASRRSSRREQYFGPGTRLTVT.

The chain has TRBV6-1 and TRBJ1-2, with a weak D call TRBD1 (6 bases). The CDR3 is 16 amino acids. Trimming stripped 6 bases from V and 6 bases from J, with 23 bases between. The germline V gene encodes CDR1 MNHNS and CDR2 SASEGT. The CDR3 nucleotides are TGTGCCAGCAGCCGCCTGGTCGGGGGGCGCGTCCATGGCTACACCTTC. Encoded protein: CASSRLVGGRVHGYTF.

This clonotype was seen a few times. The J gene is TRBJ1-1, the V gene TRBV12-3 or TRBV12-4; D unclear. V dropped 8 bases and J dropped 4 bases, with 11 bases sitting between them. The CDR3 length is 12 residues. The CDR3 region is CASGNLGTEAFF. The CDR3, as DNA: TGTGCCAGCGGGAACTTGGGCACTGAAGCTTTCTTT.

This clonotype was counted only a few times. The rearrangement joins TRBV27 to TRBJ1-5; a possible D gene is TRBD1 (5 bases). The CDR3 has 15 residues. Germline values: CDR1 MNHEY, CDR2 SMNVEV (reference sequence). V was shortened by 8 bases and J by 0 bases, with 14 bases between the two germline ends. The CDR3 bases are TGTGCCAGCGGCCGTCGGGGCTATAGCAATCAGCCCCAGCATTTT. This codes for CASGRRGYSNQPQHF.

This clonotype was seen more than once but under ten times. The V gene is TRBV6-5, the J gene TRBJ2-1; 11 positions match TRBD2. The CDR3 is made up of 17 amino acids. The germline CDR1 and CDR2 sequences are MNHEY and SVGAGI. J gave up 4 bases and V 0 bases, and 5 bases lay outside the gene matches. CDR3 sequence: CASSYSRTSGSYNEQFF. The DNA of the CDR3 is TGTGCCAGCAGTTACTCTAGGACTAGCGGGTCGTACAATGAGCAGTTCTTC.

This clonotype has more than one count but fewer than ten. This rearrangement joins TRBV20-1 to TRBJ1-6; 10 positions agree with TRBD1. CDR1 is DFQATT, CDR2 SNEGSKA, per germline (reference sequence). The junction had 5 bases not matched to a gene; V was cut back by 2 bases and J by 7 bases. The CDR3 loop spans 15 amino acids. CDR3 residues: CSARPGQGENSPLHF. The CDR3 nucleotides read TGCAGTGCTAGACCCGGACAGGGGGAAAATTCACCCCTCCACTTT.

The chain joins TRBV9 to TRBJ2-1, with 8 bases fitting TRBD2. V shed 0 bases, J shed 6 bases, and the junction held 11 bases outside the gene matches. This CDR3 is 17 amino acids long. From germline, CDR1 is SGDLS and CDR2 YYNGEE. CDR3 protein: CASSVAMAGGTFNEQFF. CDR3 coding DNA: TGTGCCAGCAGCGTAGCCATGGCGGGGGGAACCTTCAATGAGCAGTTCTTC.

This CDR3 reads CASEGRRDRQFF. CDR3 coding DNA: TGTGCCAGCGAAGGTAGAAGGGATCGGCAGTTCTTC. The V gene is TRBV6-6, the J gene TRBJ2-1; no clear D gene. Germline-derived CDR1 and CDR2 are MNHNY and SVGAGI (reference sequence). The CDR3 spans 12 residues. V was trimmed by 8 bases and J by 12 bases, leaving 17 bases between them.

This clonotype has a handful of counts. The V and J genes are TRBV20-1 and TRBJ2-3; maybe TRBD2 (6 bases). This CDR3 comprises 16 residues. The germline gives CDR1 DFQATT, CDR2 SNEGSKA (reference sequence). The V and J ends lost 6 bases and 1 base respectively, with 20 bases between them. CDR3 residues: CSANRASGPGTDTQYF. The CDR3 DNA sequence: TGCAGTGCCAATAGGGCCAGCGGGCCTGGCACAGATACGCAGTATTTT.